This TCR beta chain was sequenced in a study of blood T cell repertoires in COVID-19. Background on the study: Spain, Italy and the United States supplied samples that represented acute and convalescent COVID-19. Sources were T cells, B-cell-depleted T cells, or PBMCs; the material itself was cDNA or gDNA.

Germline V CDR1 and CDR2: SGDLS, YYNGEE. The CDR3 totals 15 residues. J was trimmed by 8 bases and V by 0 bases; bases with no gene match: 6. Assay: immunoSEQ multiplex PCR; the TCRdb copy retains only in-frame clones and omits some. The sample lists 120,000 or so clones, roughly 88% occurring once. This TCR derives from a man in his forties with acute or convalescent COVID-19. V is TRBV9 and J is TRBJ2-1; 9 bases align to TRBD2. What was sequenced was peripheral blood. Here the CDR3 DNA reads TGTGCCAGCAGCGTAGGCCCAGCGGGGGGAGATGAGCAGTTCTTC. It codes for CASSVGPAGGDEQFF.